This T cell receptor beta chain was identified during a study of post-analysis software for immune sequencing data. Study results and limitations: Same-batch samples co-clustered strongly by F measure. With TRBV5-6, TRBV5-1 and TRBV20-1 included, roughly five TRBV segments were more frequent in patients than in controls. The normalized Chao1 diversity of multiple sclerosis patients was significantly lower than that of controls.

This clonotype was counted between two and nine times. Its antigen is unidentified. cDNA libraries of TCR beta carried unique molecular identifiers. Input amounts of about 0.85 to 11 million T cells were used. These gave around 500,000 cDNA molecules, so each molecule approximated one T cell. One entry per CDR3 protein, called by TCRdb with MiXCR from the PCR reads. The data show about 560,000 distinct CDR3 sequences, roughly 45% seen once. Trimming stripped 6 bases from V and 3 bases from J, with 9 bases between. CDR3 length: 12 residues. The V gene is TRBV12-3 or TRBV12-4, the J gene TRBJ2-7, with D possibly matching TRBD1 (6 bases). Material for sequencing was blood. This receptor was identified in a girl aged 5-17 years with multiple sclerosis. CDR3 nucleotide sequence: TGTGCCAGCAGCCACAGGGTCTACGAGCAGTACTTC. Its translation is CASSHRVYEQYF.